This TCR beta chain was recovered during a study of blood T cell repertoires in COVID-19. About the research overall: The samples span acute and convalescent COVID-19 from the United States, Italy and Spain.

Under the authors' procedure: Amplification with reference gene primers provided the estimates of nucleated cell counts. Clones were read by immunoSEQ multiplex PCR, and TCRdb kept only the in-frame ones, dropping some. That table supplies the V and J calls and clone size; D and trimming were determined from the DNA. The sample has 100,000 to 150,000 clones, over 60% seen once. Trimming removed 4 bases from V and 4 bases from J; junction bases left unmatched: 6. There are 14 residues in the CDR3. The germline V gene has CDR1 SNHLY and CDR2 FYNNEI. Sequencing was done on a sample of peripheral blood. V usage is TRBV2 and J usage is TRBJ2-7; TRBD1 matches at 8 bases. The TCR was taken from a man between 40 and 49 years old with active or convalescent COVID-19. The CDR3 nucleotides are TGTGCCAGCAGTGCTAAGACAGGGGCTTACGAGCAGTACTTC. It is translated as CASSAKTGAYEQYF.